This T cell receptor beta chain was sequenced during a study of blood T cell repertoires in COVID-19. Across the whole study: Donors in the United States, Italy and Spain gave samples during acute or convalescent COVID-19. Sources were T cells, B-cell-depleted T cells, or PBMCs; the material itself was cDNA or gDNA.

The CDR3 covers 14 residues. Germline V CDR1 and CDR2: KGHSH, LQKENI. Germline trimming cut 3 bases from V and 8 bases from J; bases unmatched to any gene: 4. Method: immunoSEQ multiplex PCR; TCRdb's copy keeps in-frame clones and lacks some. The sample lists more than 250,000 clones, around four fifths seen once, with roughly 1.1% in the top ten. The receptor was derived from a woman aged 50 to 65 with acute or convalescent COVID-19. The material sequenced was peripheral blood. V is TRBV18 and J is TRBJ2-2, with TRBD1 matching 9 bases. The CDR3 region is CASSPRTGAGELFF. The CDR3 nucleotides read TGTGCCAGCTCACCTAGGACAGGGGCAGGGGAGCTGTTTTTT.